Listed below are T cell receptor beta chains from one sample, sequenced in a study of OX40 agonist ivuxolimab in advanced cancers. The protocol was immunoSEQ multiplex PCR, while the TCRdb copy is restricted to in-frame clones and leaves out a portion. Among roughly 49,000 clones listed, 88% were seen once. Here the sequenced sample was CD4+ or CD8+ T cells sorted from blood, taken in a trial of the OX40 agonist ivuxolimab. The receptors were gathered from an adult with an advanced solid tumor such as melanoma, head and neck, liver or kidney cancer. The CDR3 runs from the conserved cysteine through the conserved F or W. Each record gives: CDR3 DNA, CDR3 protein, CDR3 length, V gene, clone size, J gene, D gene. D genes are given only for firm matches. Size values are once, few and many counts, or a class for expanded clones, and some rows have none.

CDR3 DNA: TGTGCCAGCACTAGGGGGACCAACACCGGGGAGCTGTTTTTT; CDR3 protein: CASTRGTNTGELFF; CDR3 length: 14; V gene: TRBV6-1; clone size: .; J gene: TRBJ2-2; D gene: .
CDR3 DNA: TGCGCCAGCAGCTTGGGACAGGGGAGTGAGCAGTTCTTC; CDR3 protein: CASSLGQGSEQFF; CDR3 length: 13; V gene: TRBV5-1; clone size: .; J gene: TRBJ2-1; D gene: TRBD1
CDR3 DNA: TGTGCCAGTCGAGGACAGGGGAACACTGAAGCTTTCTTT; CDR3 protein: CASRGQGNTEAFF; CDR3 length: 13; V gene: TRBV19; clone size: .; J gene: TRBJ1-1; D gene: TRBD1
CDR3 DNA: TGTGCCAGCAGCCAGGACAGCTATCAGCCCCAGCATTTT; CDR3 protein: CASSQDSYQPQHF; CDR3 length: 13; V gene: TRBV11-2; clone size: .; J gene: TRBJ1-5; D gene: .
CDR3 DNA: TGTGCCAGCCGACTGCGGGAGGTCGCAGATACGCAGTATTTT; CDR3 protein: CASRLREVADTQYF; CDR3 length: 14; V gene: TRBV27; clone size: once; J gene: TRBJ2-3; D gene: TRBD2
CDR3 DNA: TGTGCCAGCACCTTACGGGGTAGCAGGAGTGCCGGGGAGCTGTTTTTT; CDR3 protein: CASTLRGSRSAGELFF; CDR3 length: 16; V gene: TRBV11-2; clone size: .; J gene: TRBJ2-2; D gene: .
CDR3 DNA: TGTGCCAGTAGTACCCCCGACCGTGGAGATACGCAGTATTTT; CDR3 protein: CASSTPDRGDTQYF; CDR3 length: 14; V gene: TRBV19; clone size: .; J gene: TRBJ2-3; D gene: .
CDR3 DNA: TGTGCCAGCAGCCTAGGACCCGGGACAGGGGGCACCGGGGAGCTGTTTTTT; CDR3 protein: CASSLGPGTGGTGELFF; CDR3 length: 17; V gene: TRBV7-2; clone size: .; J gene: TRBJ2-2; D gene: TRBD1
CDR3 DNA: TGTGCCAGCAGCTTAGTTCCAGGGGGAACCTACGAGCAGTACTTC; CDR3 protein: CASSLVPGGTYEQYF; CDR3 length: 15; V gene: TRBV7-2; clone size: .; J gene: TRBJ2-7; D gene: TRBD1
CDR3 DNA: TGTGCCAGCAGCCGAGGACTAGCGTATGAGCAGTTCTTC; CDR3 protein: CASSRGLAYEQFF; CDR3 length: 13; V gene: TRBV14; clone size: .; J gene: TRBJ2-1; D gene: TRBD2
CDR3 DNA: TGTGCCAGCAATCCGGGACAATTTTATGGCTACACCTTC; CDR3 protein: CASNPGQFYGYTF; CDR3 length: 13; V gene: TRBV7-2; clone size: .; J gene: TRBJ1-2; D gene: .
CDR3 DNA: TGTGCCAGCAGCGGGACAGTAGCTCCCTACGAGCAGTACTTC; CDR3 protein: CASSGTVAPYEQYF; CDR3 length: 14; V gene: TRBV11-1; clone size: .; J gene: TRBJ2-7; D gene: TRBD1
CDR3 DNA: TGTGCCAGCAGTTTATCCCGAGGCGGGTTCCGGGAGCAGTACTTC; CDR3 protein: CASSLSRGGFREQYF; CDR3 length: 15; V gene: TRBV27; clone size: once; J gene: TRBJ2-7; D gene: .
CDR3 DNA: TGTGCCAGCAGCTTAGCCGGACAGTTGAACACCGGGGAGCTGTTTTTT; CDR3 protein: CASSLAGQLNTGELFF; CDR3 length: 16; V gene: TRBV11-2; clone size: .; J gene: TRBJ2-2; D gene: .
CDR3 DNA: TGTGCCAGCAGCGTAGGCGGGGGGTACGCCTACGAGCAGTACTTC; CDR3 protein: CASSVGGGYAYEQYF; CDR3 length: 15; V gene: TRBV9; clone size: few; J gene: TRBJ2-7; D gene: TRBD2
CDR3 DNA: TGTGCCAGCAGCTCTGACAGGGGAGGTACCGGGGAGCTGTTTTTT; CDR3 protein: CASSSDRGGTGELFF; CDR3 length: 15; V gene: TRBV7-2; clone size: .; J gene: TRBJ2-2; D gene: TRBD1
CDR3 DNA: TGTGCCAGCAGCTACCGACAGGGGGCTCGGAGTGAAAAACTGTTTTTT; CDR3 protein: CASSYRQGARSEKLFF; CDR3 length: 16; V gene: TRBV5-6; clone size: once; J gene: TRBJ1-4; D gene: TRBD1
CDR3 DNA: TGTGCCAGCAGAGCCAGGGCGGACACTGAAGCTTTCTTT; CDR3 protein: CASRARADTEAFF; CDR3 length: 13; V gene: TRBV2; clone size: .; J gene: TRBJ1-1; D gene: .
CDR3 DNA: TGTGCCAGCAGCAAAGTTTCTATCATCCTCCGGAATAGCAATCAGCCCCAGCATTTT; CDR3 protein: CASSKVSIILRNSNQPQHF; CDR3 length: 19; V gene: TRBV21-1; clone size: once; J gene: TRBJ1-5; D gene: .
CDR3 DNA: TGTGCCAGCAGCTTAGTTTCCTATGGAAACACCATATATTTT; CDR3 protein: CASSLVSYGNTIYF; CDR3 length: 14; V gene: TRBV11-3; clone size: .; J gene: TRBJ1-3; D gene: .
CDR3 DNA: TGTGCCAGCAGCTTGGCACGGGACAGGGGGCTCGGAGGCTACACCTTC; CDR3 protein: CASSLARDRGLGGYTF; CDR3 length: 16; V gene: TRBV5-6; clone size: .; J gene: TRBJ1-2; D gene: TRBD1
CDR3 DNA: TGTGCCAGCAGCTCCACACTGAACACTGAAGCTTTCTTT; CDR3 protein: CASSSTLNTEAFF; CDR3 length: 13; V gene: TRBV11-2; clone size: .; J gene: TRBJ1-1; D gene: .
CDR3 DNA: TGTGCCAGCAGCCCGGGACTAGCCTACGAGCAGTACTTC; CDR3 protein: CASSPGLAYEQYF; CDR3 length: 13; V gene: TRBV5-5; clone size: .; J gene: TRBJ2-7; D gene: TRBD2
CDR3 DNA: TGTGCCACCCAGGGGCAACGCAGTCCCACCGGGGAGCTGTTTTTT; CDR3 protein: CATQGQRSPTGELFF; CDR3 length: 15; V gene: TRBV19; clone size: .; J gene: TRBJ2-2; D gene: .
CDR3 DNA: TGTGCCAGCAGAGCCTTACGAAGCATGAGCACTGAAGCTTTCTTT; CDR3 protein: CASRALRSMSTEAFF; CDR3 length: 15; V gene: TRBV6-5; clone size: .; J gene: TRBJ1-1; D gene: .
CDR3 DNA: TGTGCCAGCAGCGTAGCTCCGGACTACGAGCAGTACTTC; CDR3 protein: CASSVAPDYEQYF; CDR3 length: 13; V gene: TRBV9; clone size: few; J gene: TRBJ2-7; D gene: .
CDR3 DNA: TGTGCCAGCAGTTTGCCAGGGTACTCTGCGAACTATGGCTACACCTTC; CDR3 protein: CASSLPGYSANYGYTF; CDR3 length: 16; V gene: TRBV28; clone size: .; J gene: TRBJ1-2; D gene: .
CDR3 DNA: TGTGCCAGCAGGTCGGGACTAGCGTCAAACATTCAGTACTTC; CDR3 protein: CASRSGLASNIQYF; CDR3 length: 14; V gene: TRBV28; clone size: .; J gene: TRBJ2-4; D gene: TRBD2
CDR3 DNA: TGTGCCAGCAAGGCGGGGGCAGGGACCGGGGAGCTGTTTTTT; CDR3 protein: CASKAGAGTGELFF; CDR3 length: 14; V gene: TRBV6-5; clone size: .; J gene: TRBJ2-2; D gene: .
CDR3 DNA: TGTGCCAGCAGGACAGCGTACGAGCAGTACTTC; CDR3 protein: CASRTAYEQYF; CDR3 length: 11; V gene: TRBV7-6; clone size: .; J gene: TRBJ2-7; D gene: .
CDR3 DNA: TGTGCCAGCAGCTTAAATCCAGGCACAGATACGCAGTATTTT; CDR3 protein: CASSLNPGTDTQYF; CDR3 length: 14; V gene: TRBV7-7; clone size: .; J gene: TRBJ2-3; D gene: .
CDR3 DNA: TGTGCCTGGGGGGGACTAGCCCCCGAGACCCAGTACTTC; CDR3 protein: CAWGGLAPETQYF; CDR3 length: 13; V gene: TRBV30; clone size: .; J gene: TRBJ2-5; D gene: TRBD2
CDR3 DNA: TGTGCCAGCAGCTTAGATGGGGCGGCACAGCCCCAGCATTTT; CDR3 protein: CASSLDGAAQPQHF; CDR3 length: 14; V gene: TRBV7-9; clone size: .; J gene: TRBJ1-5; D gene: .
CDR3 DNA: TGTGCCAGCCTTACCGCTAGCGGGAGCTACGAGCAGTACTTC; CDR3 protein: CASLTASGSYEQYF; CDR3 length: 14; V gene: TRBV2; clone size: few; J gene: TRBJ2-7; D gene: TRBD2
CDR3 DNA: TGCAGCGCCCGCTCACAGGGGGCTAACTATGGCTACACCTTC; CDR3 protein: CSARSQGANYGYTF; CDR3 length: 14; V gene: TRBV29-1; clone size: .; J gene: TRBJ1-2; D gene: TRBD1
CDR3 DNA: TGTGCCAGTAGTGTTCCCAGGGAAAGGAATGAGCAGTTCTTC; CDR3 protein: CASSVPRERNEQFF; CDR3 length: 14; V gene: TRBV19; clone size: .; J gene: TRBJ2-1; D gene: .
CDR3 DNA: TGTGCCATCAAGCTCCGGGTGAACACTGAAGCTTTCTTT; CDR3 protein: CAIKLRVNTEAFF; CDR3 length: 13; V gene: TRBV28; clone size: .; J gene: TRBJ1-1; D gene: .
CDR3 DNA: TGCGCCAGCAGCCAAGCGTTTTTAGCGGGAGGCAACCTAGCCAAAAACATTCAGTACTTC; CDR3 protein: CASSQAFLAGGNLAKNIQYF; CDR3 length: 20; V gene: TRBV4-1; clone size: .; J gene: TRBJ2-4; D gene: TRBD2
CDR3 DNA: TGTGCCAGTAGTATTAACAGGGAGCGAGAGACCCAGTACTTC; CDR3 protein: CASSINRERETQYF; CDR3 length: 14; V gene: TRBV19; clone size: .; J gene: TRBJ2-5; D gene: .
CDR3 DNA: TGTGCCAGCGGGAAGGGGCCCAAAAAATTCTACGAGCAGTACTTC; CDR3 protein: CASGKGPKKFYEQYF; CDR3 length: 15; V gene: TRBV14; clone size: .; J gene: TRBJ2-7; D gene: .
CDR3 DNA: TGTGCCAGCAGCCCCGGGACTTATGGCTACACCTTC; CDR3 protein: CASSPGTYGYTF; CDR3 length: 12; V gene: TRBV7-2; clone size: .; J gene: TRBJ1-2; D gene: .
CDR3 DNA: TGTGCCAGCAGCCCCCGGACAGGGGCAGAGGAGCAGTACTTC; CDR3 protein: CASSPRTGAEEQYF; CDR3 length: 14; V gene: TRBV7-6; clone size: once; J gene: TRBJ2-7; D gene: TRBD1
CDR3 DNA: TGTGCCAGCAGTGCCATACAGGGTATGATCTCCTACGAGCAGTACTTC; CDR3 protein: CASSAIQGMISYEQYF; CDR3 length: 16; V gene: TRBV6-1; clone size: .; J gene: TRBJ2-7; D gene: .
CDR3 DNA: TGTGCCACCAGGGTCGATTTGAGCGGGGGGGCTAGCACAGATACGCAGTATTTT; CDR3 protein: CATRVDLSGGASTDTQYF; CDR3 length: 18; V gene: TRBV27; clone size: once; J gene: TRBJ2-3; D gene: TRBD2
CDR3 DNA: TGTGCCAGCAGTTCACGTAGCGGCCACACAGATACGCAGTATTTT; CDR3 protein: CASSSRSGHTDTQYF; CDR3 length: 15; V gene: TRBV28; clone size: .; J gene: TRBJ2-3; D gene: .